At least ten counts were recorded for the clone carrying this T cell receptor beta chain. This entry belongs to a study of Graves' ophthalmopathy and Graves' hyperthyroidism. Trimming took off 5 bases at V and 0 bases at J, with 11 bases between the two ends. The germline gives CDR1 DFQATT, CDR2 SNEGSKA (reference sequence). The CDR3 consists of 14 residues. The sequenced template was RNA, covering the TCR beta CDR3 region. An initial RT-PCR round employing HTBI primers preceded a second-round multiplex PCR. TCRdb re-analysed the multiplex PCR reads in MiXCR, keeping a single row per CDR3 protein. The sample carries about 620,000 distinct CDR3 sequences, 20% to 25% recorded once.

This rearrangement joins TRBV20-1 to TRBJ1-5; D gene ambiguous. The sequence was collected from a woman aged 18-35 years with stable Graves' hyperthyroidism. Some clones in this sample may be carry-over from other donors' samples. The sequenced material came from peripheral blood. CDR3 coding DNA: TGCAGTGCTCCCCTGGTCGGTAGCAATCAGCCCCAGCATTTT. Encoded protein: CSAPLVGSNQPQHF.